The 32 T cell receptor beta chains below all came from one sample that was sequenced in a study of shared clonotypes between healthy human individuals. Method: immunoSEQ multiplex PCR; TCRdb's copy keeps in-frame clones and lacks some. The sample shows roughly 530,000 clones, 95% to 97% of them seen only once. Sample: naive CD4+ T cells sorted from blood. As to subset: CD45RA+ positively selected. These receptor sequences come from a young woman in good health.

This sequence joins TRBV7-6 and TRBJ2-3; D gene ambiguous. V shed 0 bases and J shed 0 bases, with 7 bases lying between them. Germline V gene lookup returns CDR1 SGHVS and CDR2 FNYEAQ. The CDR3 has 15 residues. Here the CDR3 reads CASSLAGSSTDTQYF. The CDR3 region has the DNA TGTGCCAGCAGCTTAGCGGGGTCCAGCACAGATACGCAGTATTTT.

V and J are TRBV29-1 and TRBJ2-1, with D unresolved. CDR3 size: 11 residues. CDR1 SQVTM and CDR2 ANQGSEA come from the germline V gene. V lost 2 bases and J lost 10, with 9 bases in between. The CDR3 sequence: CSVEPNPEQFF. The CDR3 region has the DNA TGCAGCGTTGAACCTAACCCCGAGCAGTTCTTC.

This rearrangement joins TRBV6-5 to TRBJ2-7; a weak D match, TRBD2 (5 bases). Trimming took off 0 bases at V and 5 bases at J, with 8 bases between the two ends. The CDR3 loop spans 13 amino acids. Germline CDR1 reads MNHEY; CDR2 reads SVGAGI. The CDR3 bases are TGTGCCAGCAGTTACTCGTACGGGGACGAGCAGTACTTC. Translating gives CASSYSYGDEQYF.

V and J are TRBV10-3 and TRBJ2-7; TRBD2 matches at 12 bases. V lost 3 bases and J lost 2; bases outside the gene matches: 2. CDR3 size: 15 residues. Germline lookup yields CDR1 ENHRY and CDR2 SYGVKD. CDR3 in DNA: TGTGCCATCAGTGATTGGACTAGCGGGACCTACGAGCAGTACTTC. Amino acids: CAISDWTSGTYEQYF.

The chain couples TRBV19 to TRBJ1-3, with TRBD1 matching 8 bases. V was clipped by 8 bases and J by 0 bases; unmatched bases: 12. Germline V gene data show CDR1 as LNHDA and CDR2 as SQIVND (reference sequence). The CDR3 runs to 17 residues. The CDR3 here is CASSSTGGSRSGNTIYF. For the CDR3, the DNA is TGTGCCAGTTCGAGTACAGGGGGATCTCGCTCTGGAAACACCATATATTTT. Full variable domain (outside the CDR3, taken from reference TRBV19 and TRBJ1-3): DGGITQSPKYLFRKEGQNVTLSCEQNLNHDAMYWYRQDPGQGLRLIYYSQIVNDFQKGDIAEGYSVSREKKESFPLTVTSAQKNPTAFYLCASSSTGGSRSGNTIYFGEGSWLTVV.

The rearrangement uses TRBV2 and TRBJ2-7; 8 bases agree with TRBD2. The CDR3 is 14 residues long. Germline assignment: CDR1 SNHLY and CDR2 FYNNEI. Trimming removed 1 base from V and 8 bases from J; junction bases left unmatched: 7. The CDR3 sequence is CASSEGREGRKQYF. The CDR3 DNA is TGTGCCAGCAGTGAAGGACGGGAGGGCCGTAAGCAGTACTTC.

A note on this clone: Other DNA sequences in the same sample also yield this CDR3. The chain is built from TRBV6-6 and TRBJ1-1; D is perhaps TRBD1 (5 bases). The CDR3 spans 12 residues. Trimming removed 2 bases at V and 5 bases at J, with 6 bases between. CDR1 is MNHNY and CDR2 is SVGAGI in the germline V gene (reference sequence). The DNA for the CDR3 is TGTGCCAGCAGTTACGGGGGAACTGAAGCTTTCTTT. This codes for CASSYGGTEAFF.

This chain joins TRBV19 and TRBJ1-1; D call uncertain. This CDR3 contains 14 residues. The V gene lost 4 bases and the J gene lost 4 bases, with 13 bases spanning the gap. Germline V gene lookup returns CDR1 LNHDA and CDR2 SQIVND (reference sequence). The CDR3 DNA reads as TGTGCCAGTAGTACCCTCGGGGAGGGCACTGAAGCTTTCTTT. It translates to CASSTLGEGTEAFF.

The gene calls are TRBV2 and TRBJ2-7, with D possibly being TRBD2 (6 bases). Germline V gene sequence: CDR1 SNHLY, CDR2 FYNNEI. The V and J ends lost 6 bases and 3 bases respectively, with 12 bases between them. The CDR3 length is 13 residues. The CDR3, as DNA: TGTGCCAGCAGGGGGGACTTGAGCTACGAGCAGTACTTC. Translated, it gives CASRGDLSYEQYF. The complete variable domain, with remaining parts taken from reference TRBV2 and TRBJ2-7, reads EPEVTQTPSHQVTQMGQEVILRCVPISNHLYFYWYRQILGQKVEFLVSFYNNEISEKSEIFDDQFSVERPDGSNFTLKIRSTKLEDSAMYFCASRGDLSYEQYFGPGTRLTVT.

The CDR3 DNA sequence: TGTGCCAGCAGCTTTGGGGCTGACAAGGATCAGCCCCAGCATTTT. It yields the protein CASSFGADKDQPQHF. V and J are TRBV5-4 and TRBJ1-5, with a possible D match to TRBD1 (5 bases). The germline gives CDR1 SGHNT, CDR2 YYREEE (reference sequence). Deletions cut 2 bases from V and 5 bases from J, with 14 bases between. The CDR3 is 15 residues long.

As regards this clone: Other DNA sequences from this sample encode an identical CDR3 as well. The J gene is TRBJ2-7, the V gene TRBV6-1; no clear D. CDR1 and CDR2 from the germline V gene are MNHNS and SASEGT. This CDR3 contains 10 residues. V was clipped by 6 bases and J by 3 bases, with 3 bases between them. In DNA, the CDR3 is TGTGCCAGCAGGCTCTACGAGCAGTACTTC. Translation gives CASRLYEQYF.

The chain couples TRBV7-9 to TRBJ1-5; D is possibly TRBD1 (6 bases). The V end was cut by 3 bases, the J end by 6 bases, with 9 bases between. Germline V gene lookup returns CDR1 SEHNR and CDR2 FQNEAQ (reference sequence). This CDR3 contains 13 residues. The CDR3 coding sequence is TGTGCCAGCAGCTTCGAGGACAGTCAGCCCCAGCATTTT. It is translated as CASSFEDSQPQHF.

The J gene is TRBJ2-1, the V gene TRBV19, with D unclear. There are 13 residues in the CDR3. V was pared by 3 bases and J by 7 bases, with 10 bases between. CDR1 and CDR2 (germline): LNHDA, SQIVND (reference sequence). This chain's CDR3 is CASSITRVNEQFF. The CDR3 DNA is TGTGCCAGTAGTATCACACGTGTAAATGAGCAGTTCTTC. Supplemented by reference TRBV19 and TRBJ2-1, the full variable domain reads DGGITQSPKYLFRKEGQNVTLSCEQNLNHDAMYWYRQDPGQGLRLIYYSQIVNDFQKGDIAEGYSVSREKKESFPLTVTSAQKNPTAFYLCASSITRVNEQFFGPGTRLTVL.

The chain has TRBV27 and TRBJ2-7; 15 bases map to TRBD2. The V segment lost 5 bases and the J segment 6 bases; nucleotides outside the gene matches: 8. Per the germline V gene, CDR1 is MNHEY and CDR2 is SMNVEV (reference sequence). The CDR3 runs to 16 residues. The CDR3 spells CASSPRTSGRVSEQYF. The CDR3 DNA is TGTGCCAGCAGTCCAAGGACTAGCGGGAGGGTTTCCGAGCAGTACTTC.

The rearrangement uses TRBV27 and TRBJ2-7; no definite D call. The CDR3 length is 11 residues. The V end was cut by 5 bases, the J end by 2 bases, with 4 bases between. Per the germline V gene, CDR1 is MNHEY and CDR2 is SMNVEV (reference sequence). Here the CDR3 DNA reads TGTGCCAGCAGTATCCCCTACGAGCAGTACTTC. It specifies CASSIPYEQYF.

With respect to this clone: Other DNA sequences from this sample encode an identical CDR3 as well. V and J are TRBV18 and TRBJ2-2, with D possibly matching TRBD2 (6 bases). This CDR3 contains 16 residues. Germline-derived CDR1 and CDR2 are KGHSH and LQKENI. Deletions cut 0 bases from V and 2 bases from J, with 10 bases between. CDR3 sequence (DNA): TGTGCCAGCTCACCACCCACGGGGGAAAACACCGGGGAGCTGTTTTTT. This sequence encodes CASSPPTGENTGELFF.

The chain employs TRBV2 and TRBJ2-2; 13 bases agree with TRBD2. Germline CDR1 and CDR2: SNHLY and FYNNEI. V dropped 6 bases and J dropped 5; count of bases not matched to a gene: 6. The CDR3 runs to 16 residues. CDR3 sequence reads: CASSALAGGWTGELFF. The CDR3 region has the DNA TGTGCCAGCAGCGCACTAGCGGGAGGGTGGACCGGGGAGCTGTTTTTT.

CDR3 sequence reads: CASSIGRTIVDGYTF. The DNA of the CDR3 is TGTGCCAGTAGTATAGGACGGACCATCGTGGATGGCTACACCTTC. The chain is built from TRBV19 and TRBJ1-2; D is ambiguous. Germline CDR1 and CDR2: LNHDA and SQIVND (reference sequence). CDR3 length equals 15 residues. Trimming shortened V by 1 base and J by 6 bases, and 15 bases separated the two germline ends.

The rearrangement joins TRBV19 to TRBJ2-1; D may be TRBD1 (6 bases). V lost 6 bases, J lost 12 bases, and 27 bases lay in between. The germline V gene has CDR1 LNHDA and CDR2 SQIVND (reference sequence). This CDR3 has 16 amino acids. The CDR3 bases are TGTGCCAGTAGAACCGTAACAGGGCGCGGAGATTTCGGGCAGTTCTTC. It yields the protein CASRTVTGRGDFGQFF.

V usage is TRBV6-5 and J usage is TRBJ2-2, with D unclear. Between the trimmed V and J ends, which lost 2 bases and 6 bases, there was a span of 10 bases. CDR1 is MNHEY and CDR2 is SVGAGI in the germline V gene. This CDR3 spans 14 amino acids. CDR3: CASSYGSASGELFF. CDR3 bases: TGTGCCAGCAGTTACGGTTCGGCATCCGGGGAGCTGTTTTTT.

This clone appeared once. The chain uses TRBV5-1 and TRBJ2-7; D could derive from TRBD1 or TRBD2 (5 bases each). V was trimmed by 0 bases and J by 3 bases, leaving 10 bases between them. Germline loops: CDR1 SGHRS, CDR2 YFSETQ. The CDR3 spans 14 residues. CDR3 protein: CASSLGGQGYEQYF. The CDR3 DNA follows: TGCGCCAGCAGCTTGGGAGGGCAGGGCTACGAGCAGTACTTC.

The CDR3 region is CSAVGGREGVTQYF. The CDR3 region has the DNA TGCAGCGCTGTTGGTGGGCGGGAGGGCGTGACCCAGTACTTC. This sequence joins TRBV29-1 and TRBJ2-5; 9 nucleotides line up with TRBD2. This CDR3 is built from 14 residues. Per the germline V gene, CDR1 is SQVTM and CDR2 is ANQGSEA. With 7 bases clipped from V and 7 bases from J, the junction kept 13 bases outside the gene matches.

This clone was seen a single time. This chain uses TRBV4-2 with TRBJ2-7; 8 bases match TRBD2. The CDR3 sequence is 15 residues long. CDR1 LGHNA and CDR2 YNFKEQ come from the germline V gene. V lost 6 bases to trimming and J lost 0 bases; unmatched junction nucleotides: 7. This CDR3 is CASRLAARSSYEQYF. The CDR3 DNA reads as TGTGCCAGCAGACTAGCGGCCCGAAGCTCCTACGAGCAGTACTTC.

This clone has just one count. The rearrangement uses TRBV5-1 and TRBJ2-7; 8 bases match TRBD1. The CDR3 is 15 amino acids. The J segment lost 3 bases and the V segment lost 0 bases, leaving 5 bases of the junction unmatched. Germline assignment: CDR1 SGHRS and CDR2 YFSETQ. Here the CDR3 reads CASSLGQGKGYEQYF. CDR3 DNA: TGCGCCAGCAGCTTGGGACAGGGGAAAGGCTACGAGCAGTACTTC.

The chain has TRBV2 and TRBJ1-3, with 7 bases identical to TRBD1. CDR3 length equals 15 residues. The V segment lost 5 bases and the J segment 0 bases; nucleotides outside the gene matches: 4. CDR1 is SNHLY and CDR2 is FYNNEI in the germline V gene. The chain's CDR3 is CASSLGQSSGNTIYF. CDR3 in DNA: TGTGCCAGCAGTTTGGGACAGAGCTCTGGAAACACCATATATTTT.

This chain connects TRBV18 to TRBJ1-1; no firm D call. The ends were cut back, 0 bases at V and 1 base at J, with 15 bases in the middle. The CDR3 spans 17 residues. Germline V gene sequence: CDR1 KGHSH, CDR2 LQKENI. Here the CDR3 reads CASSPPLVGRSNTEAFF. Written as DNA, the CDR3 is TGTGCCAGCTCACCACCCTTAGTCGGACGGTCGAACACTGAAGCTTTCTTT. Using reference TRBV18 and TRBJ1-1 for the parts outside the CDR3, the full variable domain is NAGVMQNPRHLVRRRGQEARLRCSPMKGHSHVYWYRQLPEEGLKFMVYLQKENIIDESGMPKERFSAEFPKEGPSILRIQQVVRGDSAAYFCASSPPLVGRSNTEAFFGQGTRLTVV.

The chain carries TRBV6-4 and TRBJ2-7; 9 bases line up with TRBD2. The CDR3 is 15 residues long. Germline-derived CDR1 and CDR2 are MRHNA and SNTAGT. V shed 6 bases, J shed 3 bases, and the junction held 9 bases outside the gene matches. The CDR3 coding sequence is TGTGCCAGCAGCCCGACTAGCGGAACAATCTACGAGCAGTACTTC. This sequence encodes CASSPTSGTIYEQYF.

This clone was found once. The genes are TRBV7-9 and TRBJ2-1; 15 bases are a match to TRBD2. V lost 5 bases to trimming and J lost 8 bases; unmatched junction nucleotides: 7. Per the germline V gene, CDR1 is SEHNR and CDR2 is FQNEAQ (reference sequence). The CDR3 is made up of 16 amino acids. The CDR3: CASSLGLAGGPHEQFF. The CDR3 DNA reads as TGTGCCAGCAGCCTCGGACTAGCGGGAGGGCCACATGAGCAGTTCTTC.

The CDR3 DNA sequence: TGTGCCAGCAGTTCCCCATCTAGCGGGAGGGCCCACGAGCAGTACTTC. Protein sequence: CASSSPSSGRAHEQYF. This chain joins TRBV27 and TRBJ2-7, with 12 positions matching TRBD2. V gave up 4 bases and J gave up 5 bases; unmatched junction bases: 9. The CDR3 consists of 16 residues. Germline V gene data show CDR1 as MNHEY and CDR2 as SMNVEV (reference sequence).

The chain combines TRBV10-1 with TRBJ2-1; weak D call: TRBD2 (5 bases). Trimming took 3 bases from V and 5 from J, leaving 11 bases between them. From germline, CDR1 is WNHNN and CDR2 SYGVQD (reference sequence). The CDR3 loop spans 14 amino acids. For the CDR3, the DNA is TGCGCCAGCAGTGATGGCGGGCACCACAATGAGCAGTTCTTC. Translated, it gives CASSDGGHHNEQFF.

A few counts support this clone. CDR3 DNA sequence: TGCAGCGTTGCTAATGCGGCAGAGCAGTACTTC. Encoded protein: CSVANAAEQYF. The chain links TRBV29-1 to TRBJ2-7; D gene unclear. V was trimmed by 4 bases and J by 7 bases, leaving 11 bases between them. This CDR3 is 11 amino acids long. The germline V gene has CDR1 SQVTM and CDR2 ANQGSEA.

V is TRBV4-1 and J is TRBJ1-5; 11 positions match TRBD1. The CDR3 sequence is 16 residues long. The trim removed 0 bases at V and 7 bases at J, leaving 5 bases unmatched. Germline loops: CDR1 MGHRA, CDR2 YSYEKL. The CDR3 DNA follows: TGCGCCAGCAGCCAAGAGGGACAGGGGGTTAACCAGCCCCAGCATTTT. Translation gives CASSQEGQGVNQPQHF.